One and the same sample provided the 21 T cell receptor beta chains below, sequenced in a study of OX40 agonist ivuxolimab in advanced cancers. The data were produced by immunoSEQ multiplex PCR, yet TCRdb's version contains in-frame clones alone and is incomplete. Of around 46,000 clones listed, over 75% are singletons. Sequencing used CD4+ or CD8+ T cells sorted from blood, obtained in a trial of the OX40 agonist ivuxolimab. The receptors stem from an adult with an advanced solid tumor such as melanoma, head and neck, liver or kidney cancer.

The J gene is TRBJ2-7, the V gene TRBV7-9; the match to TRBD1 covers 8 bases. Germline V gene data show CDR1 as SEHNR and CDR2 as FQNEAQ (reference sequence). The CDR3 contains 14 residues. Unmatched junction bases numbered 8, after V lost 6 bases and J lost 4 bases. The CDR3 protein is CASSKTGGIYEQYF. The CDR3 DNA is TGTGCCAGCAGTAAAACAGGGGGTATTTACGAGCAGTACTTC.

V usage is TRBV29-1 and J usage is TRBJ1-1, with D tentatively TRBD1 (6 bases). Trimming removed 5 bases at V and 4 bases at J, with 14 bases between. The CDR3 loop spans 13 amino acids. From germline, CDR1 is SQVTM and CDR2 ANQGSEA. DNA for the CDR3: TGCAGCGTTCTCGGGGGCGAAGTCACTGAAGCTTTCTTT. This codes for CSVLGGEVTEAFF. The variable domain in full, with the rest retrieved from reference TRBV29-1 and TRBJ1-1, is SAVISQKPSRDICQRGTSLTIQCQVDSQVTMMFWYRQQPGQSLTLIATANQGSEATYESGFVIDKFPISRPNLTFSTLTVSNMSPEDSSIYLCSVLGGEVTEAFFGQGTRLTVV.

The gene calls are TRBV6-4 and TRBJ2-3; D may be TRBD2 (6 bases). The germline V and J ends were trimmed by 6 bases and 3 bases, with 16 bases remaining between them. The germline CDR1 and CDR2 sequences are MRHNA and SNTAGT. This CDR3 spans 15 amino acids. CDR3 sequence (DNA): TGTGCCAGCAGCCCTACGAGCAGCGGGACAGATACGCAGTATTTT. Its protein product is CASSPTSSGTDTQYF.

The rearrangement joins TRBV6-5 to TRBJ2-5; TRBD2 is a possible D gene (6 bases). V was pared by 2 bases and J by 1 base, with 11 bases between. The CDR3 totals 15 residues. Per germline, CDR1 MNHEY and CDR2 SVGAGI. Here the CDR3 DNA reads TGTGCCAGCAGTTACGGGGAGACTAGCCAAGAGACCCAGTACTTC. Protein product: CASSYGETSQETQYF.

The chain joins TRBV5-4 to TRBJ1-1; tentatively, D is TRBD1 (5 bases). The V and J ends lost 4 bases and 8 bases respectively, with 18 bases between them. Germline values: CDR1 SGHNT, CDR2 YYREEE (reference sequence). The length of the CDR3 is 14 residues. CDR3 sequence reads: CASSPQRSGTEAFF. Written as DNA, the CDR3 is TGTGCCAGCAGCCCTCAAAGGTCAGGGACCGAAGCTTTCTTT.

V and J are TRBV6-5 and TRBJ1-2; 7 bases are a match to TRBD1. The germline V gene encodes CDR1 MNHEY and CDR2 SVGAGI. This CDR3 region has 13 residues. V lost 11 bases to trimming and J lost 2 bases; unmatched junction nucleotides: 8. CDR3 amino acids: CAYFDRANYGYTF. CDR3 bases: TGTGCCTATTTCGACAGGGCAAACTATGGCTACACCTTC.

The V and J genes are TRBV6-1 and TRBJ2-7, with D possibly called TRBD1 or TRBD2 (6 bases each). Germline V gives CDR1 MNHNS, CDR2 SASEGT. Trimming left V 4 bases short and J 5 bases short, with 18 bases between. The CDR3 covers 15 residues. The CDR3 region has the DNA TGTGCCAGCAGTGGACCGAGGGGGGCCCGGAACGAGCAGTACTTC. Protein product: CASSGPRGARNEQYF.

This chain uses TRBV29-1 with TRBJ2-5; possibly TRBD2 for D (5 bases). Germline V gives CDR1 SQVTM, CDR2 ANQGSEA. The CDR3 consists of 13 residues. The V gene lost 3 bases and the J gene lost 1 base, with 9 bases spanning the gap. The CDR3 DNA reads as TGCAGCGTTGATCCTAGCACCCAAGAGACCCAGTACTTC. It yields the protein CSVDPSTQETQYF.

This chain connects TRBV7-2 to TRBJ2-5; no reliable D call. Germline loops: CDR1 SGHTA, CDR2 FQGNSA. This CDR3 has 13 amino acids. V gave up 7 bases and J gave up 6 bases, with 15 bases separating them. CDR3 amino acids: CASNRDFSKTQYF. CDR3 DNA: TGTGCCAGCAATAGAGACTTCAGTAAGACCCAGTACTTC.

The genes are TRBV6-1 and TRBJ2-7; TRBD1 is a possible D gene (7 bases). This CDR3 contains 15 residues. Germline CDR1 MNHNS, CDR2 SASEGT. The ends were cut back, 2 bases at V and 2 bases at J, with 13 bases in the middle. This CDR3 reads CASSEIGGTAYEQYF. The CDR3 DNA reads TGTGCCAGCAGTGAAATCGGAGGGACAGCCTACGAGCAGTACTTC.

The rearrangement joins TRBV28 to TRBJ1-4; weak D call: TRBD1 (5 bases). Trimming took off 2 bases at V and 11 bases at J, with 15 bases between the two ends. This CDR3 region has 14 residues. Germline lookup yields CDR1 MDHEN and CDR2 SYDVKM. The CDR3 region has the DNA TGTGCCAGCAGTTTACGGGCTCGGGGGTACAAACTGTTTTTT. Translation: CASSLRARGYKLFF.

V and J are TRBV9 and TRBJ1-2; maybe TRBD1 (5 bases). CDR1 and CDR2 (germline): SGDLS, YYNGEE. The CDR3 totals 14 residues. V dropped 0 bases and J dropped 5 bases, with 11 bases sitting between them. CDR3 sequence (DNA): TGTGCCAGCAGCGTAGGTGGGGGTCGATATGGCTACACCTTC. It specifies CASSVGGGRYGYTF.

The V gene is TRBV6-1, the J gene TRBJ1-4; a weak D match, TRBD1 (6 bases). This CDR3 is 13 amino acids long. The ends were cut back, 11 bases at V and 7 bases at J, with 17 bases in the middle. From germline, CDR1 is MNHNS and CDR2 SASEGT. CDR3 bases: TGTGCCTGCGACAGGTTGGTGGGTGAAAAACTGTTTTTT. Protein product: CACDRLVGEKLFF.

V and J are TRBV6-5 and TRBJ2-7; 9 bases align to TRBD1. Germline values: CDR1 MNHEY, CDR2 SVGAGI. CDR3 size: 15 residues. V gave up 0 bases and J gave up 4 bases; unmatched junction bases: 4. CDR3 protein: CASSYSKTGGYEQYF. For the CDR3, the DNA is TGTGCCAGCAGTTACTCGAAGACAGGGGGTTACGAGCAGTACTTC.

The gene calls are TRBV10-1 and TRBJ2-2; D is uncertain. Per germline, CDR1 WNHNN and CDR2 SYGVQD (reference sequence). Trimming took off 1 base at V and 0 bases at J, with 9 bases between the two ends. This CDR3 contains 16 residues. The CDR3, as DNA: TGCGCCAGCAGTGAGTTGGCGTTCGCGAACACCGGGGAGCTGTTTTTT. This gives the protein CASSELAFANTGELFF.

V and J are TRBV5-6 and TRBJ2-1; 11 bases map to TRBD2. The CDR3 is made up of 16 amino acids. The germline V gene encodes CDR1 SGHDT and CDR2 YYEEEE. Germline trimming cut 5 bases from V and 7 bases from J; bases unmatched to any gene: 11. This CDR3 is CASSISGRARRNEQFF. DNA of the CDR3: TGTGCCAGCAGTATTAGCGGGAGGGCCAGGCGAAATGAGCAGTTCTTC.

The chain uses TRBV2 and TRBJ2-5; D uncertain. The J call is doubtful: the DNA matches TRBJ2-7 better. There are 11 residues in the CDR3. CDR1 and CDR2 from the germline V gene are SNHLY and FYNNEI. CDR3 coding DNA: TGTGCCAGCAGTGAAGCTTACGAGCAGTACTTC. Its translation is CASSEAYEQYF.

The rearrangement links TRBV6-6 to TRBJ2-7; D gene unclear. CDR3 length equals 13 residues. Trimming took 2 bases from V and 2 from J, leaving 7 bases between them. CDR1 and CDR2 (germline): MNHNY, SVGAGI (reference sequence). CDR3 nucleotides: TGTGCCAGCAGTTACACGAACCCCTACGAGCAGTACTTC. Encoded protein: CASSYTNPYEQYF.

The count of this clone is one. The V call is TRBV7-9, the J call TRBJ2-1, with D unresolved. Per germline, CDR1 SEHNR and CDR2 FQNEAQ (reference sequence). V was pared by 5 bases and J by 8 bases, with 13 bases between. The CDR3 extends over 13 amino acids. As DNA, the CDR3 is TGTGCCAGCAGCCTGAGGTCTTACGATGAGCAGTTCTTC. Translated, it gives CASSLRSYDEQFF.

The genes are TRBV14 and TRBJ2-1; D call uncertain. V dropped 4 bases and J dropped 3 bases, with 4 bases sitting between them. This CDR3 contains 12 residues. CDR1 and CDR2 from the germline V gene are SGHDN and FVKESK. CDR3 protein: CASSLGYNEQFF. The CDR3 DNA reads as TGTGCCAGCAGCCTGGGCTACAATGAGCAGTTCTTC.

The chain combines TRBV6-1 with TRBJ2-7; D call uncertain. V was trimmed by 0 bases and J by 5 bases, leaving 14 bases between them. The CDR3 is 15 residues long. Looked up from germline, CDR1 is MNHNS and CDR2 is SASEGT. In nucleotides, the CDR3 is TGTGCCAGCAGTGAAGCCGGTTTTAGGGCCCACGAGCAGTACTTC. This gives the protein CASSEAGFRAHEQYF.